This entry features one T cell receptor (beta chain) sequence. The sample comes from a study of T cell changes during pregnancy in multiple sclerosis. Measured with immunoSEQ multiplex PCR; TCRdb has only the in-frame clones, and not every one. The sample has tens of thousands of clones, approximately 90% seen once. CDR3 size: 17 residues. Trimming at V came to 1 base and at J to 0 bases, leaving 6 bases not matched to a gene. The V gene's germline CDR1 is SQVTM and CDR2 ANQGSEA. V usage is TRBV29-1 and J usage is TRBJ2-3; 11 bases agree with TRBD2. The TCR comes from a female donor in good health, enrolled as a control in a pregnancy study. This specimen was CD4+ T cells from peripheral blood mononuclear cells, taken in the third trimester of pregnancy. Here the CDR3 DNA reads TGCAGCGTTGAAGCCCTAGGGACTAGCGGTAGCACAGATACGCAGTATTTT. As protein: CSVEALGTSGSTDTQYF.